This TCR beta chain was found in a study of CD8+ T cells in alopecia areata. Investigators isolated RNA and reverse transcribed it into cDNA to act as the sequencing template. The table came from immunoSEQ multiplex PCR; TCRdb's copy has only in-frame clones and leaves some out. Among about 140,000 clones listed, around 54% were seen once. With regard to this clone: Its antigen remains unknown. The germline gene is not matched at one end of the junction; a read error may be the cause.

Findings and caveats of the study: Normal scalp showed lower clonality than lesional scalp, especially alopecia totalis/universalis.

The sample was CD4+ T cells sorted from blood. The TCR originated in a human donor in good health.

CDR3 residues: CRAIVGLIETF. Written as DNA, the CDR3 is TGCAGGGCAATAGTAGGACTCATTGAGACTTTT. This rearrangement joins TRBV20-1 to TRBJ1-1; D gene uncertain. The CDR3 contains 11 residues. From germline, CDR1 is DFQATT and CDR2 SNEGSKA (reference sequence).